The count of the clone carrying this TCR beta chain is one. No antigen is known for it. These data belong to a study of cytomegalovirus exposure and HLA in healthy donors. Study findings and constraints: Some segments of the V type, notably TRBV6-2 and TRBV6-3, were excluded as indistinguishable.

CDR1 is KGHSH, CDR2 LQKENI, per germline. The ends lost 1 base at V and 10 bases at J; junction bases unmatched: 8. The CDR3 is 15 residues long. Amplification used 60 Vbeta primers and 13 Jbeta primers. Here immunoSEQ multiplex PCR was the method, and the copy in TCRdb shows in-frame clones only, minus some. The sample holds 180,000 or so clones, more than 70% seen once. The V call is TRBV18, the J call TRBJ2-1, with 9 nucleotides matching TRBD2. The TCR was taken from a woman in her thirties or forties in good health and CMV-seropositive. The specimen was PBMCs. The CDR3 nucleotides are TGTGCCAGCTCACCACTGGCTAGCGGGATCGGCGAGCAGTTCTTC. This translates into CASSPLASGIGEQFF.